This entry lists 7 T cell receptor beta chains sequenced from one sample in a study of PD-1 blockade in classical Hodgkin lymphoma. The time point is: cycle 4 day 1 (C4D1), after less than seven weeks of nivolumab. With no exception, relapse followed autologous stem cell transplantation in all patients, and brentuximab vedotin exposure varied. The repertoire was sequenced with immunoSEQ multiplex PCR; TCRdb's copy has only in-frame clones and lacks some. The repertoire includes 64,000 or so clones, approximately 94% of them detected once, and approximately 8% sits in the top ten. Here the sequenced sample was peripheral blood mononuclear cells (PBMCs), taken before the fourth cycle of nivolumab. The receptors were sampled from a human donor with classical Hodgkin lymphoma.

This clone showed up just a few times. The CDR3 here is CASSRDGNQPQHF. CDR3 in DNA: TGTGCCAGCAGTCGAGATGGCAATCAGCCCCAGCATTTT. V is TRBV4-2 and J is TRBJ1-5; D is unresolved. In germline, CDR1 is LGHNA, CDR2 YNFKEQ. This CDR3 comprises 13 residues. With 6 bases removed from V and 2 bases from J, the gap between germline ends came to 8 bases.

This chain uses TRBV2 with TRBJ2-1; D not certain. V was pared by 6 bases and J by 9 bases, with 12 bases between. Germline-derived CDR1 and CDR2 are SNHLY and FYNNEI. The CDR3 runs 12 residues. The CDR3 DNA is TGTGCCAGCAGGGGGATGGATTCTGAGCAGTTCTTC. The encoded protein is CASRGMDSEQFF.

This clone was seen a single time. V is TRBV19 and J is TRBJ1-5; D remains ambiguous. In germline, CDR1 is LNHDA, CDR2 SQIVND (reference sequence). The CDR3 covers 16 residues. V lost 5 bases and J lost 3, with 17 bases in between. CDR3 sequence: CASSLQSSAYNQPQHF. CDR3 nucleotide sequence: TGTGCCAGTAGTCTTCAGAGTTCCGCGTACAATCAGCCCCAGCATTTT.

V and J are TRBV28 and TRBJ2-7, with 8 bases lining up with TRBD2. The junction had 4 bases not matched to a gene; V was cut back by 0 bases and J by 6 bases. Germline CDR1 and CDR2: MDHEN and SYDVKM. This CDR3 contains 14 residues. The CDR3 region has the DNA TGTGCCAGCAGTTTATGCCCGGGGGGGTGCGAGCAGTACTTC. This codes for CASSLCPGGCEQYF.

CDR3 coding DNA: TGCGCCAGCAGTGAGAGCAGCCCTTATGGCTACACCTTC. Translating gives CASSESSPYGYTF. V is TRBV10-1 and J is TRBJ1-2, with D hard to call. Germline lookup yields CDR1 WNHNN and CDR2 SYGVQD (reference sequence). Trimming left V 2 bases short and J 5 bases short, with 9 bases between. The CDR3 length is 13 residues.

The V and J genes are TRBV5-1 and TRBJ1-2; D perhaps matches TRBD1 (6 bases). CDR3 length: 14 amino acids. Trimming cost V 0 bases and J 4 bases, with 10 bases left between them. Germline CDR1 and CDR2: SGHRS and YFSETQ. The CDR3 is CASSLESRGYGYTF. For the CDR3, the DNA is TGCGCCAGCAGCTTGGAAAGCAGGGGCTATGGCTACACCTTC.

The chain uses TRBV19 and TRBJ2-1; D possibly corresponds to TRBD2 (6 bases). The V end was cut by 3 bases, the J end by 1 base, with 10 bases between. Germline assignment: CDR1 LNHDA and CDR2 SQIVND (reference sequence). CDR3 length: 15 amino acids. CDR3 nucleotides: TGTGCCAGTAGTATGGAGGGAAGGTCCTACAATGAGCAGTTCTTC. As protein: CASSMEGRSYNEQFF.